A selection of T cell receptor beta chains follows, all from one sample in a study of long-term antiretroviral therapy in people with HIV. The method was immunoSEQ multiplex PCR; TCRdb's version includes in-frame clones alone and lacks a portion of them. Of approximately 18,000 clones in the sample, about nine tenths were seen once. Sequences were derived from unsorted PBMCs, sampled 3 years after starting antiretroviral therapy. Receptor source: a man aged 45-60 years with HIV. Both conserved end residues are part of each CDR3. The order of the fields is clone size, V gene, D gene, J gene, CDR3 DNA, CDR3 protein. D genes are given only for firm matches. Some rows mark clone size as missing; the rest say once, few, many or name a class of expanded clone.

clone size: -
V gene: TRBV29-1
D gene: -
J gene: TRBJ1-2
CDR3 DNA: TGCAGCGTTGCCCCGGGACACCCGTACTACACCTTC
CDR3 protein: CSVAPGHPYYTF

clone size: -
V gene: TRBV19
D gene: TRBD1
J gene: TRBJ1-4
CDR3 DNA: TGTGCCAGTAGTAGAGGACAGGCCGGGCGGAGTGAAAAACTGTTTTTT
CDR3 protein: CASSRGQAGRSEKLFF

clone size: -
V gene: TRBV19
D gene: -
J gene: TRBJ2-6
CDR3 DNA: TGTGCCAGTATCCCGGACGGCCGCTCTGGGGCCAACGTCCTGACTTTC
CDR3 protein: CASIPDGRSGANVLTF

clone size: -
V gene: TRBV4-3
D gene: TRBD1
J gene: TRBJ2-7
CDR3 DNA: TGCGCCAGCAGCCAAGAGGGGGCACAGGGGTCGAGCTCCTACGAGCAGTACTTC
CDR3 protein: CASSQEGAQGSSSYEQYF

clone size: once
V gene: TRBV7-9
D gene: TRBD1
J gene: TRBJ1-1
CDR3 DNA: TGTGCCAGCAGCCCCCTGGGACAGGACTCTTCGGGGACTGAAGCTTTCTTT
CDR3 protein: CASSPLGQDSSGTEAFF

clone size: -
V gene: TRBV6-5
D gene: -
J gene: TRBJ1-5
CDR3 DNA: TGTGCCAGCAGCTTACAGGGTACTCAGCCCCAGCATTTT
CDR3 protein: CASSLQGTQPQHF

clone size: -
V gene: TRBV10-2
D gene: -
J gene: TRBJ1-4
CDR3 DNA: TGCGCCAGCAGTGAGCCGGGACGTAATGAAAAACTGTTTTTT
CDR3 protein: CASSEPGRNEKLFF

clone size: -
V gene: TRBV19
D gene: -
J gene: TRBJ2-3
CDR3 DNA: TGTGCCAGTAGTATAGATCCGAGCACAGATACGCAGTATTTT
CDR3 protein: CASSIDPSTDTQYF

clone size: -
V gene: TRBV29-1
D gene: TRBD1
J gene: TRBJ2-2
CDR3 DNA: TGCAGCGTTCTAACAGGGGCGAACACCGGGGAGCTGTTTTTT
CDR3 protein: CSVLTGANTGELFF

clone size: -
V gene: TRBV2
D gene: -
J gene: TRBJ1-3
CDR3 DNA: TGTGCCAGCAGCGCAACAGGGCCCGGAAACACCATATATTTT
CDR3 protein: CASSATGPGNTIYF

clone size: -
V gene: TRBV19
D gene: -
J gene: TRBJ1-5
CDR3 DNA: TGTGCCAGTAGTATCAGCGGGACCGACAATAGCAATCAGCCCCAGCATTTT
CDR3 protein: CASSISGTDNSNQPQHF

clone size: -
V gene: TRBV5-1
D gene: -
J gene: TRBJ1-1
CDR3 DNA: TGCGCCAGCAGCTTGGACCCGGGGGCGAAGGGCCTGAACACTGAAGCTTTCTTT
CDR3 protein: CASSLDPGAKGLNTEAFF

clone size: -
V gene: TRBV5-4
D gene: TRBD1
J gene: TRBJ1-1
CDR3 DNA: TGTGCCAGCAGCCGCCGGACAGGGGGAGGGTACACTGAAGCTTTCTTT
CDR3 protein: CASSRRTGGGYTEAFF

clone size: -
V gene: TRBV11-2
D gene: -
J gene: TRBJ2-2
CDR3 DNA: TGTGCCAGCAGCTTATATAGGAACCCCACCGGGGAGCTGTTTTTT
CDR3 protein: CASSLYRNPTGELFF

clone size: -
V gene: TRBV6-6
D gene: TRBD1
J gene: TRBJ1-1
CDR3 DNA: TGTGCCAGCAGTTCTCACGGGACAGGGGCTGAAGCTTTCTTT
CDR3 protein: CASSSHGTGAEAFF

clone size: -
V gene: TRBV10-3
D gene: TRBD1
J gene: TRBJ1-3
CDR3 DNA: TGTGCCATCAGACCGGGACAGGGGGTCTCTGGAAACACCATATATTTT
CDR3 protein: CAIRPGQGVSGNTIYF

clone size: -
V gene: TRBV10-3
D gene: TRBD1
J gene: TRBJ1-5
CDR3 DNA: TGTGCCATCAGTGAGAGGGCAGGGGGCTCTCAGCCCCAGCATTTT
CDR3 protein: CAISERAGGSQPQHF

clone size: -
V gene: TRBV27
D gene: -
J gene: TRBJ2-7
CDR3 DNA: TGTGCCAGCAGTCCCCAGGGCTATACCTACGAGCAGTACTTC
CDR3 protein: CASSPQGYTYEQYF

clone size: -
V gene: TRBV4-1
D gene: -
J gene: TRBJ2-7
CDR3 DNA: TGCGCCAGCAGCCAAGAGTTCGCCGCCTACGAGCAGTACTTC
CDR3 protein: CASSQEFAAYEQYF

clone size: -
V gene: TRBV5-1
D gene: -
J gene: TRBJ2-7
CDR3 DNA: TGCGCCAGCAGCTTGGAACCCCTTTCCTACGAGCAGTACTTC
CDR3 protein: CASSLEPLSYEQYF

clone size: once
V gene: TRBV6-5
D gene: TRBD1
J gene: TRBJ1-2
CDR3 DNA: TGTGCCAGCAGTTATTTACAGGGGGACGGCTACACCTTC
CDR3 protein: CASSYLQGDGYTF

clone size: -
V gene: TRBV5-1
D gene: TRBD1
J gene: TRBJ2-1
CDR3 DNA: TGCGCCAGCAGCTTGGACCCTACAGGGGCGCTGGGCAATGAGCAGTTCTTC
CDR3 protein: CASSLDPTGALGNEQFF